These T cell receptor beta chains were read from a single sample in a study of beta chain features in type 1 diabetes. The method was immunoSEQ multiplex PCR; TCRdb's version includes in-frame clones alone and lacks a portion of them. This sample has around 140,000 clones, with about 13% found just once. The specimen sequenced was central memory CD4+ T cells from blood. These receptor sequences come from a man between 18 and 29 years old with type 1 diabetes. The CDR3 runs from the conserved cysteine through the conserved F or W. Fields, in order: clone size, D gene, V gene, J gene, CDR3 DNA, CDR3 protein. The D gene is left open where the match is weak. The size of a clone is reported for some rows only, either as once, few or many, or as a class for expanded clones.

NA	TRBD2	TRBV7-7	TRBJ2-5	TGTGCTAGCAGCTTAGGAGCTAGCGGGGATCAAGAGACCCAGTACTTC	CASSLGASGDQETQYF
NA	TRBD1	TRBV4-1	TRBJ2-7	TGCGCCAGCAGCCAAGGTCAGGGGGTACAAGAGCAGTACTTC	CASSQGQGVQEQYF
NA	NA	TRBV12-5	TRBJ1-2	TGTGCTAGTGGTTTGGGGACCTATGGCTACACCTTC	CASGLGTYGYTF
few	NA	TRBV5-4	TRBJ2-5	TGTGCCAGCAGCTTCGACAGCCAAGAGACCCAGTACTTC	CASSFDSQETQYF
NA	NA	TRBV5-6	TRBJ2-7	TGTGCCAGCAGGACCACGCTGGGCTCCTACGAGCAGTACTTC	CASRTTLGSYEQYF
NA	NA	TRBV7-8	TRBJ1-3	TGTGCCAGCAGCTTGGGAGCGACTGGAAACACCATATATTTT	CASSLGATGNTIYF
NA	TRBD1	TRBV7-9	TRBJ2-7	TGTGCCAGCAGCTTAGCGCTCGGACAGGGGTCCCACGAGCAGTACTTC	CASSLALGQGSHEQYF
few	TRBD1	TRBV28	TRBJ2-1	TGTGCCAGCAGCCGAGGACAGGGGGCCTACAATGAGCAGTTCTTC	CASSRGQGAYNEQFF
few	NA	TRBV29-1	TRBJ2-3	TGCAGCGCCCCCAGGGGAACGGATACGCAGTATTTT	CSAPRGTDTQYF
few	TRBD1	TRBV10-3	TRBJ1-1	TGTGCCATCACCGAACCCCGGACAGGGGGCGAGAGCACTGAAGCTTTCTTT	CAITEPRTGGESTEAFF
NA	NA	TRBV20-1	TRBJ1-1	TGCAGTGCTATGGGGGGCACTGAAGCTTTCTTT	CSAMGGTEAFF
many	TRBD1	TRBV7-2	TRBJ2-1	TGTGCCAGCAGCCGTGGACAGGGGGCCAATGAGCAGTTCTTC	CASSRGQGANEQFF
few	NA	TRBV18	TRBJ1-3	TGTGCCAGCTCACCACCGGCAGGGACTGGAAACACCATATATTTT	CASSPPAGTGNTIYF
NA	TRBD2	TRBV15	TRBJ2-3	TGTGCCACGATAGCGGGGGCCATCACAGATACGCAGTATTTT	CATIAGAITDTQYF
NA	NA	TRBV28	TRBJ2-3	TGTGCCAGCAGTGGGAACCCGGGGTTTACGCAGTATTTT	CASSGNPGFTQYF
NA	NA	TRBV5-1	TRBJ2-3	TGCGCCAGCAGCTTGGGTCCCGCGGGGCCTAGCACAGATACGCAGTATTTT	CASSLGPAGPSTDTQYF
once	NA	TRBV7-3	TRBJ2-3	TGTGCCAGCTCTAGAGGTAGCAGAGATACGCAGTATTTT	CASSRGSRDTQYF
few	NA	TRBV30	TRBJ2-5	TGTGCCTGGAGCGGGACCGATCAAGAGACCCAGTACTTC	CAWSGTDQETQYF
NA	NA	TRBV18	TRBJ1-1	TGTGCCAGCTCACGGGGAGCGCACGCTGAAGCTTTCTTT	CASSRGAHAEAFF
few	NA	TRBV5-4	TRBJ1-2	TGTGCCAGCAGCGGACTCGACAAGTCCGGCTACACCTTC	CASSGLDKSGYTF
NA	NA	TRBV28	TRBJ1-1	TGTGCCATTTCAAGCTGGGGGCGTGGGGGCACTGAAGCTTTCTTT	CAISSWGRGGTEAFF
NA	NA	TRBV14	TRBJ1-1	TGTGCCAGCAGCCAAGCTCTGAACACTGAAGCTTTCTTT	CASSQALNTEAFF
NA	TRBD2	TRBV9	TRBJ2-3	TGTGCCAGCAGCGTAGCTCCTAGCGGGTCAACAGATACGCAGTATTTT	CASSVAPSGSTDTQYF
few	NA	TRBV7-8	TRBJ2-5	TGTGCCAGCAGCACAGCCTACCAAGAGACCCAGTACTTC	CASSTAYQETQYF
once	TRBD1	TRBV5-1	TRBJ2-7	TGCGCCAGCAGCTGGGCCCCGGGACAGGAAAACGAGCAGTACTTC	CASSWAPGQENEQYF
NA	TRBD1	TRBV15	TRBJ2-4	TGTGCCACCAGCAGGTCCCGGGACAGTGGGCGCATTCAGTACTTC	CATSRSRDSGRIQYF
NA	NA	TRBV9	TRBJ2-7	TGTGCCAGCAGCGTAGGGACAGTTCAAACCTACGAGCAGTACTTC	CASSVGTVQTYEQYF
NA	TRBD1	TRBV11-1	TRBJ1-3	TGTGCCAGCAGTGCCCGGACAGGACTCGGAAACACCATATATTTT	CASSARTGLGNTIYF
many	NA	TRBV30	TRBJ1-5	TGTGCCTGGAGCCCGGATAGCAATCAGCCCCAGCATTTT	CAWSPDSNQPQHF
few	NA	TRBV30	TRBJ1-1	TGTGCCTGGAGTGTTTCTGGGGCCACTGAAGCTTTCTTT	CAWSVSGATEAFF
few	NA	TRBV21-1	TRBJ2-2	TGTGCCAGCAGCATCCGGGGAAAGTATGACACCGGGGAGCTGTTTTTT	CASSIRGKYDTGELFF
few	NA	TRBV27	TRBJ1-6	TGTGCCAGCAGTTTCGGGAGCTCCTATAATTCACCCCTCCACTTT	CASSFGSSYNSPLHF
few	TRBD2	TRBV5-1	TRBJ2-1	TGCGCCAGCAGCCCCACCCTAGGACTAGACAATGAGCAGTTCTTC	CASSPTLGLDNEQFF
NA	NA	TRBV10-3	TRBJ2-7	TGTGCCATCAGCGGGGACCCACCCAACTTCTACGAGCAGTGCTTC	CAISGDPPNFYEQCF
few	TRBD2	TRBV9	TRBJ2-1	TGTGCCAGCAGCGTAGGGGTAGCGGGGCCCTACAATGAGCAGTTCTTC	CASSVGVAGPYNEQFF
NA	NA	TRBV30	TRBJ1-2	TGTGCCTGCCTTAACGACGGTCACACCTTC	CACLNDGHTF
few	NA	TRBV30	TRBJ1-2	TGTGCCTGGAGTGTAAGGGCCGACTATGGCTACACCTTC	CAWSVRADYGYTF
few	NA	TRBV18	TRBJ2-7	TGTGCCAGCTCACCAGGGGCAGATAGTATCTACGAGCAGTACTTC	CASSPGADSIYEQYF
NA	NA	TRBV4-2	TRBJ1-4	TGTGCCAGCAGCCCGGGACACAATAATGAAAAACTGTTTTTT	CASSPGHNNEKLFF
NA	NA	TRBV5-1	TRBJ1-5	TGCGCCAGCAGCTTGGAAGGAGAGCACGGGCAGCCCCAGCATTTT	CASSLEGEHGQPQHF
few	TRBD2	TRBV6-1	TRBJ2-1	TGTGCCAGCAGCGCCGGAGCGGGGAACTACAATGAGCAGTTCTTC	CASSAGAGNYNEQFF
NA	NA	TRBV20-1	TRBJ1-1	TGCAGTGCTAGTAGAGGCACTGAAGCTTTCTTT	CSASRGTEAFF
few	NA	TRBV5-6	TRBJ1-5	TGTGCCAGCAGCTTGGCCAGGGGTAATCAGCCCCAGCATTTT	CASSLARGNQPQHF
few	NA	TRBV4-1	TRBJ1-1	TGCGCCAGCAGCCAAGATGCGGGCAGGGTTGGTAACACTGAAGCTTTCTTT	CASSQDAGRVGNTEAFF
NA	NA	TRBV30	TRBJ1-1	TGTGCCTGCCGCCGGCTCCCTGAGGTCACTGAAGCTTTCTTT	CACRRLPEVTEAFF
NA	TRBD1	TRBV6-1	TRBJ2-3	TGTGCCAGCAGCTCGCACAGGGGATCAGATACGCAGTATTTT	CASSSHRGSDTQYF
NA	NA	TRBV2	TRBJ2-5	TGTGCCAGCAGTAGCGGTATTCAAGAGACCCAGTACTTC	CASSSGIQETQYF
NA	NA	TRBV4-2	TRBJ2-3	TGTGCCAGCACCAGGTCGGGGGCCGGTCGCACAGATACGCAGTATTTT	CASTRSGAGRTDTQYF
NA	TRBD2	TRBV5-1	TRBJ2-3	TGCGCCAGCAGCTTGTCTCTAGCGGTAACAGATACGCAGTATTTT	CASSLSLAVTDTQYF
NA	NA	TRBV10-3	TRBJ2-5	TGTGCCATCAGCGGGACGTCCCAAGAGACCCAGTACTTC	CAISGTSQETQYF
NA	NA	TRBV18	TRBJ2-5	TGTGCCAGCTCACCAACAGCCTTGGAGACCCAGTACTTC	CASSPTALETQYF
few	NA	TRBV7-2	TRBJ2-7	TGTGCCAGCAGCTCATATACAGGGTACGAGCAGTACTTC	CASSSYTGYEQYF
few	TRBD1	TRBV27	TRBJ1-2	TGTGCCAGCAGTCCCCGACAGGGTTCGGGTGGCTACACCTTC	CASSPRQGSGGYTF